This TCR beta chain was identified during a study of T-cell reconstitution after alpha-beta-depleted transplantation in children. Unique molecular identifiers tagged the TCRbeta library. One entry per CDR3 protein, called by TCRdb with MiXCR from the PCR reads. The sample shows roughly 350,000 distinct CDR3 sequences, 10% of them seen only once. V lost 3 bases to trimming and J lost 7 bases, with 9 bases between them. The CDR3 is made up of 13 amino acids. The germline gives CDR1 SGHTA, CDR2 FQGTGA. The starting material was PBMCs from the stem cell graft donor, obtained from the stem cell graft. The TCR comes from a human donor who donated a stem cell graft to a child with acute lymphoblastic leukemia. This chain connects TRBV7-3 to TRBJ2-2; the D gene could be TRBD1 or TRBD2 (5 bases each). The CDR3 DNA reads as TGTGCCAGCAGCTTTAGGGGAGACGGGGAGCTGTTTTTT. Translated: CASSFRGDGELFF.